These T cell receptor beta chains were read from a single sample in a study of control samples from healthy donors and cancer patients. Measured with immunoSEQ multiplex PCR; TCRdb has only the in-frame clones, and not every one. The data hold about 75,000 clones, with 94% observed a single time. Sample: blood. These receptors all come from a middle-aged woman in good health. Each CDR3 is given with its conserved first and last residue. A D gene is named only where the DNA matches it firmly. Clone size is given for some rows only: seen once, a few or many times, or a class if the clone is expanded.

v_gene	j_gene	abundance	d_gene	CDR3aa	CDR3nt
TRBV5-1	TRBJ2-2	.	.	CASTDRASRNTGELFF	TGCGCCAGCACCGACCGGGCCTCGAGGAACACCGGGGAGCTGTTTTTT
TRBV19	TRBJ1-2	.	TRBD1	CASSTRQGAWYYGYTF	TGTGCCAGTAGTACCCGACAGGGGGCTTGGTACTATGGCTACACCTTC
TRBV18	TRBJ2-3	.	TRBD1	CASSPRPGQGASDTQYF	TGTGCCAGCTCACCACGTCCGGGACAGGGGGCGTCGGATACGCAGTATTTT
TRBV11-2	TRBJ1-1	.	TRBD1	CASSLGLGTGRNTEAFF	TGTGCCAGCAGCTTAGGCCTCGGGACAGGGCGTAACACTGAAGCTTTCTTT
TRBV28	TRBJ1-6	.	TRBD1	CASRTGTGVLAGSPLHF	TGTGCCAGCAGAACCGGGACAGGGGTCCTGGCGGGGTCACCCCTCCACTTT
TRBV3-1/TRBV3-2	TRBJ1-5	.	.	CASSQDLGNQPQHF	TGTGCCAGCAGCCAAGATTTGGGCAATCAGCCCCAGCATTTT
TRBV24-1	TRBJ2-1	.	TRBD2	CATSGGLGYNEQFF	TGTGCCACCAGTGGCGGACTAGGGTACAATGAGCAGTTCTTC
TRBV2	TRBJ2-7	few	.	CASRFNYEQYF	TGTGCCAGCCGCTTCAACTACGAGCAGTACTTC
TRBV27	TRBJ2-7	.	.	CASSLRFTYEQYF	TGTGCCAGCAGTTTAAGGTTCACCTACGAGCAGTACTTC
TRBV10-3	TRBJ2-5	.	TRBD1	CAISGYRGETQYF	TGTGCCATCAGTGGTTACAGGGGAGAGACCCAGTACTTC
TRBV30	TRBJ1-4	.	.	CAWRAVGNEKLFF	TGTGCCTGGAGAGCAGTGGGGAATGAAAAACTGTTTTTT
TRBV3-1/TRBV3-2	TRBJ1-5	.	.	CASSQGLNIFHQPQHF	TGTGCCAGCAGCCAAGGCCTCAACATCTTTCATCAGCCCCAGCATTTT
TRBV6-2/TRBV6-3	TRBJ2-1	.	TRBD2	CASSLTTSGPTYNEQFF	TGTGCCAGCAGCCTCACTACTAGCGGACCTACCTACAATGAGCAGTTCTTC
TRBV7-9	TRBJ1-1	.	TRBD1	CASSARQGGGTEAFF	TGTGCCAGCAGCGCCCGACAGGGAGGGGGAACTGAAGCTTTCTTT
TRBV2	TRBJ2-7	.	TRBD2	CASSEKLAGSREQYF	TGTGCCAGCAGTGAAAAACTAGCGGGATCCCGAGAGCAGTACTTC
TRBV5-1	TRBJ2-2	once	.	CASSLAGQYTGELFF	TGCGCCAGCAGCTTGGCTGGACAATACACCGGGGAGCTGTTTTTT
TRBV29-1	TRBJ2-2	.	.	CSVATRDTGELFF	TGCAGCGTCGCGACCAGGGACACCGGGGAGCTGTTTTTT
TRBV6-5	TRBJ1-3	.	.	CASSYSAGPGNTIYF	TGTGCCAGCAGTTACTCGGCAGGCCCTGGAAACACCATATATTTT
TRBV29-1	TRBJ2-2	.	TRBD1	CSALRQGARTGELFF	TGCAGCGCCCTACGCCAGGGGGCGCGGACCGGGGAGCTGTTTTTT
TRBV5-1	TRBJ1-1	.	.	CASSLIQGGTEAFF	TGCGCCAGCAGCTTGATACAGGGTGGCACTGAAGCTTTCTTT
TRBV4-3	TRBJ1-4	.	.	CASSQESQGTNEKLFF	TGCGCCAGCAGCCAAGAGTCGCAGGGGACTAATGAAAAACTGTTTTTT
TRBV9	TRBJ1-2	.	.	CASSVATADGYTF	TGTGCCAGCAGCGTAGCCACAGCAGATGGCTACACCTTC
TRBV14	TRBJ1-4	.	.	CASSFPRFGGSILATNEKLFF	TGTGCCAGCAGCTTTCCGAGGTTTGGGGGCTCGATCTTGGCAACTAATGAAAAACTGTTTTTT
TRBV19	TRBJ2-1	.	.	CASRIQSVQFF	TGTGCCAGTAGGATTCAGAGCGTGCAGTTCTTC
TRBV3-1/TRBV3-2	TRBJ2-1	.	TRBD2	CASSQGVSGGATYNEQFF	TGTGCCAGCAGCCAAGGGGTTAGCGGGGGGGCCACCTACAATGAGCAGTTCTTC
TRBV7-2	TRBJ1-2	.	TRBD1	CASSLGQGPSYGYTF	TGTGCCAGCAGCTTAGGACAGGGTCCAAGTTATGGCTACACCTTC
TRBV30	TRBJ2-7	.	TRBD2	CAWSVASGSEQYF	TGTGCCTGGAGCGTAGCTAGCGGGAGCGAGCAGTACTTC
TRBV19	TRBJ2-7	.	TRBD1	CATTAGWGQGENEQYF	TGTGCCACTACAGCCGGTTGGGGACAGGGGGAAAACGAGCAGTACTTC
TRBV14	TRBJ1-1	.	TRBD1	CASSHLSGTGVGEAFF	TGTGCCAGCAGCCACCTTTCCGGGACAGGGGTGGGTGAAGCTTTCTTT
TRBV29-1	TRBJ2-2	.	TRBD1	CSVADRGGTGELFF	TGCAGCGTTGCCGACAGGGGTGGCACCGGGGAGCTGTTTTTT
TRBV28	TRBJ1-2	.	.	CASSLIRFRGGYTF	TGTGCCAGCAGTTTAATCAGGTTCAGGGGCGGCTACACCTTC
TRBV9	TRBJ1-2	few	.	CASSVAGGRRGYTF	TGTGCCAGCAGCGTAGCGGGCGGTCGTCGCGGCTACACCTTC
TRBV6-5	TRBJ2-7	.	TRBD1	CASSSLNRGLSYEQYF	TGTGCCAGCAGTTCCCTGAACAGGGGGTTGAGCTACGAGCAGTACTTC
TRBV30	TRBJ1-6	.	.	CAWKIDSYNSPLHF	TGTGCCTGGAAAATCGATTCCTATAATTCACCCCTCCACTTT
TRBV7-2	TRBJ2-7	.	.	CASSFFREPYEQYF	TGTGCCAGCAGCTTTTTTCGGGAACCCTACGAGCAGTACTTC
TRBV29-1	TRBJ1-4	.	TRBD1	CSVLGQGGEKLFF	TGCAGCGTCCTGGGACAGGGAGGGGAAAAACTGTTTTTT
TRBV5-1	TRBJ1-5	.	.	CASSLSGSQPQHF	TGCGCCAGCAGCTTGTCTGGGAGTCAGCCCCAGCATTTT
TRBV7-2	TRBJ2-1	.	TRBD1	CASSLIWTGGNEQFF	TGTGCCAGCAGCTTAATTTGGACAGGGGGGAATGAGCAGTTCTTC
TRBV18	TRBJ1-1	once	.	CASSRLNTEAFF	TGTGCCAGCTCACGCTTGAACACTGAAGCTTTCTTT
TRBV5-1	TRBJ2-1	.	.	CASSPVEGHEQFF	TGCGCCAGCAGCCCGGTGGAGGGTCATGAGCAGTTCTTC
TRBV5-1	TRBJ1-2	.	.	CASSFGGHYGYTF	TGCGCCAGCAGCTTTGGGGGCCACTATGGCTACACCTTC
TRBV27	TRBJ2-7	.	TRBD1	CASSLRDRGHEQYF	TGTGCCAGCAGTCTCCGGGACAGGGGCCACGAGCAGTACTTC
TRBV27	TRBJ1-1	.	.	CASSLVGGVTEAFF	TGTGCCAGCAGTTTGGTAGGGGGGGTCACTGAAGCTTTCTTT
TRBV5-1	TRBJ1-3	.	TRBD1	CASSLAGQGSTIYF	TGCGCCAGCAGCTTGGCAGGACAGGGGTCGACCATATATTTT
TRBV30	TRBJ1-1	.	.	CAARPPLLMNTEAFF	TGTGCCGCCAGGCCCCCCCTTTTAATGAACACTGAAGCTTTCTTT
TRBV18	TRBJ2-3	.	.	CASSPGDSTDTQYF	TGTGCCAGCTCACCAGGGGACAGCACAGATACGCAGTATTTT
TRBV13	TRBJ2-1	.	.	CASSSANEQFF	TGTGCCAGCAGCTCTGCCAATGAGCAGTTCTTC